This T cell receptor beta chain is from a study of cytomegalovirus exposure and HLA in healthy donors. Study background: The roughly 100 million unique TCR beta sequences, from about 190 million T cells, were found by an earlier analysis. Study conclusions and caveats: Some TCR beta chains (164 of them) were listed as cytomegalovirus-associated. CMV serostatus was the only immune exposure information that was available. Segments of the TCR beta V type were, in most cases, productive about 90% or about 30% of the time in an earlier analysis.

The CDR3 contains 13 residues. Germline CDR1 and CDR2: SGHTA and FQGNSA. Trimming pared 0 bases from V and 5 bases from J, leaving 8 bases between. Amplification used 60 Vbeta primers and 13 Jbeta primers. Using immunoSEQ multiplex PCR, the repertoire was profiled, and TCRdb retains in-frame clones only, with some absent. The table records some 110,000 clones, about 74% of them present only once. Of note for this clone: The antigen is unknown.

This chain joins TRBV7-2 and TRBJ2-7; tentative D call: TRBD2 (6 bases). This TCR was recovered from a woman in her forties or fifties in good health and CMV-seropositive. The sequencing sample was made of PBMCs. As DNA, the CDR3 is TGTGCCAGCAGCTTAGCGGGAGGCGACGAGCAGTACTTC. Translated: CASSLAGGDEQYF. The variable domain in full, completed from reference TRBV7-2 and TRBJ2-7, reads GAGVSQSPSNKVTEKGKDVELRCDPISGHTALYWYRQSLGQGLEFLIYFQGNSAPDKSGLPSDRFSAERTGGSVSTLTIQRTQQEDSAVYLCASSLAGGDEQYFGPGTRLTVT.